This paragraph covers one TCR beta chain sequence. The sample is drawn from a study of T cell changes during pregnancy in multiple sclerosis. Repertoires were generated with immunoSEQ multiplex PCR, while TCRdb's copy carries only in-frame clones and drops some. The sample records about 57,000 clones, around 89% being singletons. The receptor was derived from a female donor with multiple sclerosis, enrolled in a pregnancy study. The specimen comprised peripheral blood, sampled after pregnancy.

The CDR3 loop is CASSLGSGDNQPQHF. The DNA for the CDR3 is TGCGCCAGCAGCTTAGGGTCAGGGGATAATCAGCCCCAGCATTTT. The chain combines TRBV5-1 with TRBJ1-5; tentative D call: TRBD1 (6 bases). This CDR3 contains 15 residues. Germline V lookup: CDR1 SGHRS, CDR2 YFSETQ. Between the trimmed V and J ends, which lost 2 bases and 4 bases, there was a span of 13 bases.